This TCR beta chain appears in the sequencing data of a study of early stage breast cancer tumors. Study-level findings and limits: In about 90% of the 16 patients, blood comparison separated tumor from normal breast. Compared with adjacent normal breast tissue, tumors showed roughly 2.5-fold greater T cell density and higher clonality.

Turning to this clone: Its specificity is unknown.

This table comes from immunoSEQ multiplex PCR, and its TCRdb copy is limited to in-frame clones, with some not included. The data contain 45,000 to 65,000 clones, 78% of them singletons. Germline V gene sequence: CDR1 LNHDA, CDR2 SQIVND (reference sequence). This CDR3 has 15 residues. The V and J ends lost 3 bases and 2 bases respectively, with 10 bases between them. The V gene is TRBV19, the J gene TRBJ1-4, with TRBD1 as a possible D gene (5 bases). The sample consisted of blood. The TCR was taken from a person aged 35-55 years with breast cancer. The CDR3 loop reads CASSIRAGTNEKLFF. Here the CDR3 DNA reads TGTGCCAGTAGTATCCGGGCAGGGACTAATGAAAAACTGTTTTTT. The variable domain in full, with the rest retrieved from reference TRBV19 and TRBJ1-4, is DGGITQSPKYLFRKEGQNVTLSCEQNLNHDAMYWYRQDPGQGLRLIYYSQIVNDFQKGDIAEGYSVSREKKESFPLTVTSAQKNPTAFYLCASSIRAGTNEKLFFGSGTQLSVL.